The rows below give T cell receptor beta chains drawn from one sample of a study of tumor-infiltrating lymphocytes in primary liver carcinoma. MiXCR, run by TCRdb on the multiplex PCR reads, gives a single entry per CDR3 protein. The sample lists approximately 310,000 distinct CDR3 sequences, roughly two thirds seen once, with roughly 10% in the top ten. Material for sequencing was peripheral blood. These receptors were collected from a man aged 35 to 55 with primary liver carcinoma and hepatitis B virus infection. CDR3s include the opening cysteine and the closing phenylalanine or tryptophan. Each record gives: J gene, clone size, D gene, V gene, CDR3 protein, CDR3 DNA. A D gene is named only where the DNA matches it firmly. Some rows have no size entry. The others give once, few or many, or a class for an expanded clone.

TRBJ2-2,.,.,TRBV11-2,CASSLTEGAVSELFF,TGTGCCAGCAGCCTTACAGAGGGCGCCGTCAGTGAGCTGTTTTTT
TRBJ1-1,few,.,TRBV19,CASIHRAQGITEAFF,TGTGCCAGTATTCACAGGGCACAGGGAATCACTGAAGCTTTCTTT
TRBJ1-1,.,.,TRBV11-3,CAISFSTGTEAFF,TGTGCCATCAGCTTCTCCACAGGGACTGAAGCTTTCTTT
TRBJ2-6,once,.,TRBV30,CAWTIDRSGANVLTF,TGTGCCTGGACCATCGACAGGTCTGGGGCCAACGTCCTGACTTTC
TRBJ2-2,.,TRBD2,TRBV10-3,CATGTSGTVTGKLFF,TGTGCCACCGGGACTAGCGGGACGGTCACCGGGAAGCTGTTTTTT
TRBJ2-1,.,.,TRBV6-6,CASSSGISMNEQFF,TGTGCCAGCAGCTCCGGGATTAGTATGAATGAGCAGTTCTTC
TRBJ2-1,few,.,TRBV5-1,CASSPSPAEQYEQFF,TGCGCCAGCAGCCCGAGCCCAGCGGAACAGTATGAGCAGTTCTTC
TRBJ2-3,.,TRBD2,TRBV10-3,CATSGVAGGGTDTQYF,TGTGCCACCTCTGGGGTAGCGGGAGGGGGCACAGATACGCAGTATTTT
TRBJ2-7,.,.,TRBV11-1,CARSLDRFYEQYF,TGTGCCAGAAGCTTAGACAGATTCTACGAGCAGTACTTC
TRBJ1-5,.,.,TRBV6-1,CASRAHRVVQPNQPQHF,TGTGCCAGCAGGGCCCACAGGGTAGTACAACCGAATCAGCCCCAGCATTTC
TRBJ1-5,.,.,TRBV28,CANTWGGGQPQHF,TGTGCCAACACTTGGGGGGGAGGACAGCCCCAGCATTTT
TRBJ2-7,many,TRBD1,TRBV6-2/TRBV6-3,CASGDRVDEQYF,TGTGCCAGCGGGGACAGGGTGGACGAGCAGTACTTC
TRBJ2-4,.,TRBD1,TRBV7-9,CASSLGGTGLAKNIQYF,TGTGCCAGCAGCTTAGGGGGGACAGGGTTAGCCAAAAACATTCAGTACTTC
TRBJ2-7,few,.,TRBV28,CASSPLDRASVYEQYF,TGTGCCAGCAGCCCCCTGGATAGGGCCAGTGTCTACGAGCAGTACTTC
TRBJ2-7,many,.,TRBV28,CASSVGGSYEQYF,TGTGCCAGCAGCGTCGGGGGCTCCTACGAGCAGTACTTC
TRBJ2-1,.,TRBD1,TRBV11-2,CASSARQGSQLNNEQFF,TGTGCCAGCAGCGCCAGACAGGGTTCGCAACTAAACAATGAGCAGTTCTTC
TRBJ1-5,.,TRBD1,TRBV30,CAWSVGGGDQPQHF,TGTGCCTGGAGTGTAGGGGGCGGGGACCAGCCCCAGCATTTT
TRBJ1-5,few,.,TRBV30,CAWSVPLDGNQPQHF,TGTGCCTGGAGTGTCCCTCTTGATGGCAATCAGCCCCAGCATTTT
TRBJ2-1,.,TRBD2,TRBV10-3,CAIIPGLAGGVNEQFF,TGTGCCATCATCCCGGGACTAGCGGGAGGGGTCAATGAGCAGTTCTTC
TRBJ2-3,.,.,TRBV2,CASSEGHPTQYF,TGTGCCAGTAGTGAAGGGCACCCAACGCAGTATTTT
TRBJ2-1,.,.,TRBV5-4,CAGSLVGRVPMAEQFF,TGTGCCGGCAGCTTGGTCGGGCGGGTCCCCATGGCTGAGCAGTTCTTC
TRBJ1-5,.,TRBD1,TRBV7-8,CASSPIETGTNQPQHF,TGTGCCAGCAGTCCTATTGAGACAGGGACAAATCAGCCCCAGCATTTT
TRBJ1-5,.,TRBD1,TRBV18,CASSRTGGNQPHHF,TGTGCCAGCTCGCGGACAGGGGGCAATCAGCCCCACCATTTT
TRBJ2-7,many,TRBD2,TRBV4-3,CASSQSGSRVQYF,TGCGCCAGCAGCCAAAGCGGGAGTAGGGTGCAGTACTTC
TRBJ1-4,.,.,TRBV30,CAWSGGTLATNEKLFF,TGTGCCTGGAGTGGAGGGACACTTGCAACTAATGAAAAACTGTTTTTT
TRBJ1-2,few,.,TRBV6-2/TRBV6-3,CASSRRIGNYGYTF,TGTGCCAGCAGCCGTCGAATTGGAAACTATGGCTACACCTTC
TRBJ2-3,.,.,TRBV5-4,CVSSPGQCTDTQYF,TGTGTCAGCAGCCCAGGACAGTGCACAGATACGCAGTATTTT
TRBJ2-7,.,.,TRBV30,CAWSAHRYEQYF,TGTGCCTGGAGTGCTCACAGGTACGAGCAGTACTTC
TRBJ2-2,once,TRBD1,TRBV24-1,CATGDSGQGATGELFF,TGTGCCACCGGTGACTCGGGACAGGGGGCGACCGGGGAGCTGTTTTTT
TRBJ2-1,.,.,TRBV21-1,CASLGPYNEQFF,TGTGCCAGCCTGGGGCCCTACAATGAGCAGTTCTTC
TRBJ2-7,.,TRBD2,TRBV6-6,CVSSLAGSPYEQYF,TGTGTCAGCAGCCTAGCGGGTTCCCCCTACGAGCAGTACTTC
TRBJ2-7,.,.,TRBV29-1,CSVWGGTSEQYF,TGCAGCGTTTGGGGTGGGACCAGCGAGCAGTACTTC
TRBJ1-1,.,.,TRBV5-4,CVSSIGRPGDALAFF,TGTGTCAGCAGTATAGGTCGCCCCGGGGACGCCTTAGCTTTCTTT
TRBJ1-3,few,.,TRBV30,CAWSRAGLGNTIYF,TGTGCCTGGAGTAGGGCGGGGCTAGGAAACACCATATATTTT
TRBJ2-7,many,TRBD2,TRBV4-2,CASSSGLAGDEQYF,TGTGCCAGCAGCTCGGGTCTAGCGGGAGACGAGCAGTACTTC
TRBJ2-5,.,TRBD1,TRBV5-4,CASSPGTAPNQETQSF,TGTGCCAGCAGCCCCGGGACAGCGCCTAACCAAGAGACCCAGTCCTTC
TRBJ1-2,.,.,TRBV7-9,CASSPDRSYGYTF,TGTGCCAGCAGCCCTGACAGGTCATATGGCTACACCTTC
TRBJ1-1,once,.,TRBV6-5,CARSYSLQINTEAFF,TGTGCCAGAAGTTACTCGTTACAAATAAACACTGAGGCTTTCTTT
TRBJ2-4,.,TRBD1,TRBV2,CASRQDRGPRKIQYF,TGTGCCAGCAGACAGGACAGGGGGCCCCGAAAGATTCAGTACTTC
TRBJ2-7,.,TRBD1,TRBV6-5,CVRGHRGSSYEQYF,TGTGTCAGAGGCCACAGGGGATCCTCCTACGAGCAGTACTTC
TRBJ2-3,.,TRBD2,TRBV27,CASSTQGLAGSTDTQYF,TGTGCCAGCAGTACCCAGGGACTAGCGGGGAGCACAGATACGCAGTATTTT
TRBJ2-2,.,.,TRBV12-3/TRBV12-4,CANIIQGTGAGELFF,TGTGCCAACATAATTCAGGGGACGGGAGCCGGGGAGCTGTTTTTT
TRBJ2-3,.,.,TRBV11-3,CVSGRGSVTDTQYF,TGTGTCAGCGGACGGGGGTCTGTCACAGATACGCAGTATTTT
TRBJ2-7,few,.,TRBV5-1,CASSLAGAYYEQYF,TGCGCCAGCAGCTTGGCTGGCGCCTACTACGAGCAGTACTTC
TRBJ2-7,.,.,TRBV11-2,CASSLKLAGYEQYF,TGTGCCAGCAGTTTAAAACTAGCCGGGTACGAGCAGTACTTC
TRBJ2-7,.,.,TRBV4-3,CASSQASQGRFYELYF,TGCGCCAGCAGCCAAGCTTCGCAGGGGAGATTCTACGAGCTATACTTC
TRBJ2-7,many,.,TRBV6-2/TRBV6-3,CASSKGDSYEQYF,TGTGCCAGCAGTAAAGGGGATTCCTACGAGCAGTACTTC
TRBJ1-5,.,.,TRBV7-9,CASISGGQPQHF,TGTGCCAGCATCTCCGGAGGTCAGCCCCAGCATTTT
TRBJ2-2,.,TRBD2,TRBV11-2,CASSLRLAYVGELFF,TGTGCCAGCAGCTTAAGACTAGCCTACGTCGGGGAGCTGTTTTTT
TRBJ2-1,.,.,TRBV11-2,CTSMRLVGGRYNEQFF,TGTACCAGCATGAGGCTAGTGGGGGGAAGATACAATGAGCAGTTCTTC